The clone carrying this TCR beta chain turned up a few times. V gave up 2 bases and J gave up 1 base, with 13 bases separating them. Germline CDR1 SGHRS, CDR2 YFSETQ. The CDR3 consists of 16 residues. This sample stems from a study of shared clonotypes between healthy human individuals. Study background: The people who gave samples were a couple of women and a few men aged 18 to 49. The study used three CD4 naive, three CD4 memory, two CD8 naive and one CD8 memory plate per donor.

Replicate PCRs run on sorted subsets employed approximately 0.2 ug DNA, approximately 30,000 T cell genomes. Only in-frame clones appear in the TCRdb table, and some are missing; sequencing was by immunoSEQ multiplex PCR. The repertoire holds roughly 680,000 clones, with 55% to 75% as singletons. The sample was memory CD4+ T cells sorted from blood. This sample's subset: CD45RA-negative fraction. This receptor was identified in a woman aged 25 to 39 in good health. The chain employs TRBV5-1 and TRBJ2-4; D could derive from TRBD1 or TRBD2 (5 bases each). This chain's CDR3 is CASSLTTEGAKNIQYF. DNA for the CDR3: TGCGCCAGCAGCTTAACTACTGAGGGGGCCAAAAACATTCAGTACTTC.